One and the same sample provided the 25 T cell receptor beta chains below, sequenced in a study of vaccination and CD4 T cells after COVID-19. The treatment was: approximately 11-day PBMC culture with coronavirus spike peptide pools or control peptides (ViraFEST assay). These receptors' antigens are unknown. Sequenced with the Oncomine TCR Beta short-read assay was DNA taken from cultured CD4+ T cells. TCRdb itself ran the PCR reads through MiXCR, one entry per CDR3 protein. Among roughly 20,000 distinct CDR3 sequences listed, around half were seen once. Source material: CD4+ T cells from blood, cultured in vitro. These TCRs come from a human donor who had recovered from COVID-19.

A few counts support this clonotype. The genes are TRBV6-2 or TRBV6-3 and TRBJ2-3; 8 nucleotides agree with TRBD1. V lost 0 bases to trimming and J lost 6 bases; unmatched junction nucleotides: 8. Germline V gene lookup returns CDR1 MNHEY and CDR2 SVGEGT. This CDR3 comprises 16 residues. The CDR3 region has the DNA TGTGCCAGCAGTTACTCGAGAGGCAGGGGGCGTGATACGCAGTATTTT. Translation: CASSYSRGRGRDTQYF.

This clonotype turned up a few times. The chain couples TRBV2 to TRBJ1-2, with D hard to call. This CDR3 comprises 12 residues. Trimming removed 7 bases at V and 5 bases at J, with 11 bases between. In germline, CDR1 is SNHLY, CDR2 FYNNEI. This CDR3 is CASKAELYGYTF. In DNA form, the CDR3 reads TGTGCCAGCAAGGCAGAGCTGTATGGCTACACCTTC.

The genes are TRBV6-1 and TRBJ2-7; D is uncertain. V gave up 6 bases and J gave up 0 bases, with 12 bases separating them. There are 14 residues in the CDR3. Germline CDR1 MNHNS, CDR2 SASEGT. CDR3 nucleotide sequence: TGTGCCAGCAGATCCCCCTCAACCTCCTACGAGCAGTACTTC. It specifies CASRSPSTSYEQYF.

The V call is TRBV20-1, the J call TRBJ2-1; D possibly corresponds to TRBD2 (6 bases). Germline loops: CDR1 DFQATT, CDR2 SNEGSKA (reference sequence). There are 14 residues in the CDR3. Trimming stripped 1 base from V and 3 bases from J, with 10 bases between. The CDR3: CSARGQGGYNEQFF. CDR3 nucleotide sequence: TGCAGTGCTAGAGGGCAGGGAGGCTACAATGAGCAGTTCTTC.

This clonotype appeared a few times. V gene TRBV6-2 or TRBV6-3 combines with J gene TRBJ1-1, with 7 bases fitting TRBD1. The CDR3 is 12 amino acids. Germline lookup yields CDR1 MNHEY and CDR2 SVGEGT. J was trimmed by 6 bases and V by 6 bases; bases with no gene match: 4. The CDR3 loop reads CASRGQVAEAFF. CDR3 DNA: TGTGCCAGCAGAGGACAGGTAGCTGAAGCTTTCTTT.

This chain connects TRBV6-2 or TRBV6-3 to TRBJ1-3; D gene uncertain. Germline-derived CDR1 and CDR2 are MNHEY and SVGEGT. Deletions cut 7 bases from V and 2 bases from J, with 6 bases between. The CDR3 is made up of 12 amino acids. CDR3 residues: CASTEPGNTIYF. The CDR3 DNA reads TGTGCCAGCACCGAACCTGGAAACACCATATATTTT.

The chain recombines TRBV11-3 with TRBJ2-7; D ambiguous. The CDR3 is 13 residues long. Trimming left V 4 bases short and J 4 bases short, with 11 bases between. Germline V gene lookup returns CDR1 SGHNT and CDR2 YENEEA. The DNA for the CDR3 is TGTGCCAGCAGCTGGTATCTGGAATACGAGCAGTACTTC. As protein: CASSWYLEYEQYF.

J is TRBJ2-4 and V is TRBV7-2; the D gene is possibly TRBD1 (6 bases). This CDR3 contains 15 residues. CDR1 and CDR2 from the germline V gene are SGHTA and FQGNSA. Trimming removed 5 bases from V and 5 bases from J, with 16 bases in between. In nucleotides, the CDR3 is TGTGCCAGCAGCCCAGCTACAGGGCTGCAAAACATTCAGTACTTC. Encoded protein: CASSPATGLQNIQYF.

J is TRBJ2-1 and V is TRBV28; TRBD2 agrees at 12 bases. CDR1 is MDHEN, CDR2 SYDVKM, per germline. The CDR3 is made up of 15 amino acids. With V trimmed by 6 bases and J by 7 bases, 7 bases remained unmatched. CDR3 sequence reads: CASRPTSGRGNEQFF. In DNA form, the CDR3 reads TGTGCCAGCAGACCGACTAGCGGGAGAGGTAATGAGCAGTTCTTC.

This chain connects TRBV6-5 to TRBJ2-3; a weak D match, TRBD1 (6 bases). Germline V lookup: CDR1 MNHEY, CDR2 SVGAGI. The V end lost 2 bases, the J end lost 3 bases, and 12 bases lay between the germline ends. The CDR3 spans 15 residues. The CDR3 protein is CASSYQGPGTDTQYF. DNA for the CDR3: TGTGCCAGCAGTTACCAGGGGCCGGGGACAGATACGCAGTATTTT.

The chain links TRBV2 to TRBJ2-7, with 7 positions matching TRBD1. Losses at the gene ends were 7 bases for V and 6 bases for J; bases not matched to a gene: 9. The CDR3 is made up of 13 amino acids. Germline loops: CDR1 SNHLY, CDR2 FYNNEI. For the CDR3, the DNA is TGTGCCAGCACTGTGACAGGGCTAAGCGAGCAGTACTTC. Translated, it gives CASTVTGLSEQYF. The variable domain in full, with the rest retrieved from reference TRBV2 and TRBJ2-7, is EPEVTQTPSHQVTQMGQEVILRCVPISNHLYFYWYRQILGQKVEFLVSFYNNEISEKSEIFDDQFSVERPDGSNFTLKIRSTKLEDSAMYFCASTVTGLSEQYFGPGTRLTVT.

The CDR3, as DNA: TGTGCCACCAGCGGGGGGACAGTCCGCTACGAGCAGTACTTC. It specifies CATSGGTVRYEQYF. V is TRBV15 and J is TRBJ2-7, with D possibly TRBD1 on 7 matching bases. Per germline, CDR1 LNHNV and CDR2 YYDKDF (reference sequence). The V gene lost 5 bases and the J gene lost 3 bases, with 14 bases spanning the gap. The CDR3 sequence is 14 residues long.

This chain connects TRBV6-1 to TRBJ1-4, with TRBD1 matching over 8 bases. This CDR3 comprises 14 residues. The V and J ends lost 6 bases and 3 bases, in that order; junction bases with no gene match: 3. Germline loops: CDR1 MNHNS, CDR2 SASEGT. CDR3 coding DNA: TGTGCCAGCAGCCAGGGGGCTGCTAATGAAAAACTGTTTTTT. Its translation is CASSQGAANEKLFF.

The chain is built from TRBV6-2 or TRBV6-3 and TRBJ2-2; D possibly corresponds to TRBD1 (6 bases). Germline CDR1 reads MNHEY; CDR2 reads SVGEGT. CDR3 length equals 15 residues. Trimming took 0 bases from V and 4 from J, leaving 9 bases between them. CDR3 residues: CASSYSPGVTGELFF. The DNA of the CDR3 is TGTGCCAGCAGTTACTCTCCAGGGGTCACCGGGGAGCTGTTTTTT.

The gene calls are TRBV5-5 and TRBJ2-7, with TRBD2 as a possible D gene (5 bases). Germline V gives CDR1 SGHKS, CDR2 YYEKEE (reference sequence). Trimming took off 3 bases at V and 0 bases at J, with 10 bases between the two ends. The CDR3 extends over 14 amino acids. CDR3 in DNA: TGTGCCAGCAGCTATGACTACGTCTCCTACGAGCAGTACTTC. As protein: CASSYDYVSYEQYF.

The chain combines TRBV7-9 with TRBJ2-1; D call uncertain. V lost 1 base to trimming and J lost 9 bases, with 10 bases between them. CDR3 length: 13 residues. Germline V gene lookup returns CDR1 SEHNR and CDR2 FQNEAQ (reference sequence). CDR3 in DNA: TGTGCCAGCAGCTTAGAAGTTTGGGGTGAGCAGTTCTTC. Protein product: CASSLEVWGEQFF.

This rearrangement joins TRBV29-1 to TRBJ2-1; D is uncertain. Trimming removed 7 bases from V and 3 bases from J, with 13 bases in between. Germline V gene lookup returns CDR1 SQVTM and CDR2 ANQGSEA. The length of the CDR3 is 13 residues. As DNA, the CDR3 is TGCAGCGCCGACCGGACCTACTACAATGAGCAGTTCTTC. This codes for CSADRTYYNEQFF.

This clonotype was observed a few times. This chain links TRBV7-2 with TRBJ2-3, with TRBD2 matching over 14 bases. From germline, CDR1 is SGHTA and CDR2 FQGNSA. This CDR3 comprises 17 residues. Trimming removed 1 base from V and 3 bases from J; junction bases left unmatched: 3. This chain's CDR3 is CASSLGLAGGQTDTQYF. Written as DNA, the CDR3 is TGTGCCAGCAGCTTAGGACTAGCGGGGGGGCAGACAGATACGCAGTATTTT.

The V call is TRBV15, the J call TRBJ1-2; TRBD1 might be the D (6 bases). The V end lost 4 bases, the J end lost 1 base, and 19 bases lay between the germline ends. Germline loops: CDR1 LNHNV, CDR2 YYDKDF (reference sequence). The CDR3 is 17 amino acids. CDR3 sequence (DNA): TGTGCCACCAGCAACAATTTGGGGGGCAGGCTTAACTATGGCTACACCTTC. Translated, it gives CATSNNLGGRLNYGYTF.

The V gene is TRBV5-1, the J gene TRBJ2-3; either TRBD1 or TRBD2 may supply D (6 bases each). The CDR3 has 14 residues. Germline CDR1 reads SGHRS; CDR2 reads YFSETQ. Deletions cut 5 bases from V and 2 bases from J, with 12 bases between. This CDR3 is CASRAGHSTDTQYF. CDR3 DNA sequence: TGCGCCAGCAGGGCGGGACACTCCACAGATACGCAGTATTTT.

The gene calls are TRBV24-1 and TRBJ1-5; D is ambiguous. Between the trimmed V and J ends, which lost 3 bases and 5 bases, there was a span of 13 bases. Germline CDR1 is KGHDR and CDR2 is SFDVKD. The CDR3 has 15 residues. DNA of the CDR3: TGTGCCACCAGTGATAATGGGATTCGGGATCAGCCCCAGCATTTT. Protein: CATSDNGIRDQPQHF.

The genes are TRBV2 and TRBJ2-3; the match to TRBD1 covers 10 bases. The ends lost 6 bases at V and 4 bases at J; junction bases unmatched: 4. Germline V lookup: CDR1 SNHLY, CDR2 FYNNEI. This CDR3 region has 14 residues. In nucleotides, the CDR3 is TGTGCCAGCAGCCGGGACAGGGGCGCAGATACGCAGTATTTT. It specifies CASSRDRGADTQYF.

This clonotype occurred a few times. This chain links TRBV20-1 with TRBJ1-3, with 11 bases matching TRBD1. Germline V lookup: CDR1 DFQATT, CDR2 SNEGSKA (reference sequence). CDR3 size: 16 residues. V lost 3 bases and J lost 0; bases outside the gene matches: 4. Written as DNA, the CDR3 is TGCAGTGCTAGGAGCGGGACAGGGGGCTCTGGAAACACCATATATTTT. This codes for CSARSGTGGSGNTIYF.

This chain links TRBV5-1 with TRBJ1-5; TRBD1 might be the D (5 bases). CDR3 length: 15 residues. Germline lookup yields CDR1 SGHRS and CDR2 YFSETQ. V was clipped by 3 bases and J by 0 bases, with 10 bases between them. CDR3 bases: TGCGCCAGCAGCTCGGGGGACGGTAGCAATCAGCCCCAGCATTTT. It yields the protein CASSSGDGSNQPQHF.

The rearrangement links TRBV7-9 to TRBJ1-4; possible D gene TRBD1, 5 bases. This CDR3 has 14 amino acids. Germline loops: CDR1 SEHNR, CDR2 FQNEAQ (reference sequence). V lost 8 bases and J lost 6, with 16 bases in between. The CDR3 reads CASRRTPKDEKLFF. CDR3 coding DNA: TGTGCCAGCCGCCGGACACCAAAGGATGAAAAACTGTTTTTT.